The 11 T cell receptor beta chains below were found in one sample sequenced in a study of T-cell reconstitution after alpha-beta-depleted transplantation in children. Unique molecular identifiers featured in how the TCRbeta library was prepared. TCRdb called the PCR reads again in MiXCR, with one record for every CDR3 protein. The table lists fewer than 550,000 distinct CDR3 sequences, over 10% of them singletons. Sequencing used PBMCs, mostly from graft donor cells, obtained 180 days after TCRalphabeta/CD19-depleted stem cell transplant. Every receptor here comes from a female patient aged 2-10 years who had a stem cell transplant for aplastic anemia, so the T cells may come from the graft donor.

This sequence joins TRBV14 and TRBJ2-7, with 15 nucleotides matching TRBD2. Germline values: CDR1 SGHDN, CDR2 FVKESK. This CDR3 spans 19 amino acids. The J segment lost 2 bases and the V segment lost 0 bases, leaving 8 bases of the junction unmatched. CDR3 sequence (DNA): TGTGCCAGCAGCCAAGACCGGACTAGCGGGAGGGCCAGAACCTACGAGCAGTACTTC. Encoded protein: CASSQDRTSGRARTYEQYF.

This clonotype was seen a few times. J is TRBJ1-2 and V is TRBV20-1; tentatively, D is TRBD1 (5 bases). V was shortened by 5 bases and J by 2 bases, with 12 bases between the two germline ends. Germline V gives CDR1 DFQATT, CDR2 SNEGSKA (reference sequence). The CDR3 consists of 13 residues. The CDR3 sequence: CSAPGTKNYGYTF. In DNA, the CDR3 is TGCAGTGCTCCAGGGACCAAAAACTATGGCTACACCTTC.

The chain is built from TRBV6-5 and TRBJ2-7; D unresolved. In germline, CDR1 is MNHEY, CDR2 SVGAGI. Between the trimmed V and J ends, which lost 0 bases and 0 bases, there was a span of 12 bases. This CDR3 has 16 residues. CDR3 protein: CASSYSRQDHSYEQYF. CDR3 nucleotide sequence: TGTGCCAGCAGTTACTCCCGGCAGGACCACTCCTACGAGCAGTACTTC.

This clonotype has at least ten counts. This rearrangement joins TRBV5-1 to TRBJ2-1, with 7 bases lining up with TRBD2. Germline CDR1 is SGHRS and CDR2 is YFSETQ. This CDR3 has 15 residues. The V and J ends lost 4 bases and 6 bases, in that order; junction bases with no gene match: 10. This CDR3 reads CASSPGGGRFNEQFF. The CDR3 coding sequence is TGCGCCAGCAGCCCTGGGGGAGGGCGATTCAATGAGCAGTTCTTC.

V gene TRBV11-3 combines with J gene TRBJ2-7; TRBD2 agrees at 8 bases. The germline gives CDR1 SGHNT, CDR2 YENEEA. The CDR3 covers 15 residues. The V and J ends lost 1 base and 1 base, in that order; junction bases with no gene match: 3. The CDR3: CASSLGSGSSYEQYV. CDR3 DNA sequence: TGTGCCAGCAGCTTAGGAAGCGGGAGTTCCTACGAGCAGTACGTC.

The gene calls are TRBV12-3 or TRBV12-4 and TRBJ2-7; unclear D gene. The CDR3 sequence is 14 residues long. V was pared by 3 bases and J by 1 base, with 10 bases between. The CDR3 region has the DNA TGTGCCAGCAGTTTCGCTAGTGGGTCCTACGAGCAGTACGTC. Its protein product is CASSFASGSYEQYV.

The rearrangement joins TRBV7-2 to TRBJ1-1; weak D call: TRBD1 (6 bases). CDR1 and CDR2 (germline): SGHTA, FQGNSA. This CDR3 is built from 14 residues. V lost 4 bases to trimming and J lost 3 bases, with 12 bases between them. The CDR3 DNA reads as TGTGCCAGCAGCTCCTCACAGGGATACACTGAAGCTTTCTTT. Amino acids: CASSSSQGYTEAFF. Looking up the rest from reference TRBV7-2 and TRBJ1-1 gives the full variable domain: GAGVSQSPSNKVTEKGKDVELRCDPISGHTALYWYRQSLGQGLEFLIYFQGNSAPDKSGLPSDRFSAERTGGSVSTLTIQRTQQEDSAVYLCASSSSQGYTEAFFGQGTRLTVV.

In its sample, this clonotype was seen a few times. The rearrangement uses TRBV29-1 and TRBJ2-5; possible D gene TRBD1, 6 bases. CDR1 and CDR2 from the germline V gene are SQVTM and ANQGSEA. The CDR3 runs to 15 residues. The V end was cut by 1 base, the J end by 2 bases, with 14 bases between. CDR3 in DNA: TGCAGCGTTGAAGGAGCAGGGGAGATTCAAGAGACCCAGTACTTC. This gives the protein CSVEGAGEIQETQYF. Full variable domain (missing parts from reference TRBV29-1 and TRBJ2-5): SAVISQKPSRDICQRGTSLTIQCQVDSQVTMMFWYRQQPGQSLTLIATANQGSEATYESGFVIDKFPISRPNLTFSTLTVSNMSPEDSSIYLCSVEGAGEIQETQYFGPGTRLLVL.

V and J are TRBV5-6 and TRBJ1-2, with 7 positions matching TRBD1. V lost 4 bases, J lost 6 bases, and 12 bases stayed unmatched. The CDR3 consists of 15 residues. Germline assignment: CDR1 SGHDT and CDR2 YYEEEE. The CDR3 sequence: CASSPPRRGMDGYTF. The CDR3 DNA reads TGTGCCAGCAGCCCCCCCCGCAGGGGGATGGATGGCTACACCTTC.

The V gene is TRBV7-2, the J gene TRBJ2-7; 7 nucleotides agree with TRBD2. The CDR3 is 14 amino acids. J lost 5 bases, V lost 5 bases, and 9 bases had no gene match. Germline V CDR1 and CDR2: SGHTA, FQGNSA. CDR3 region: CASSLGGGYDEQYF. The CDR3 bases are TGTGCCAGCAGCCTCGGCGGGGGATACGACGAGCAGTACTTC. Filled out from reference TRBV7-2 and TRBJ2-7, the complete variable domain reads GAGVSQSPSNKVTEKGKDVELRCDPISGHTALYWYRQSLGQGLEFLIYFQGNSAPDKSGLPSDRFSAERTGGSVSTLTIQRTQQEDSAVYLCASSLGGGYDEQYFGPGTRLTVT.

This clonotype was counted between two and nine times. The rearrangement links TRBV20-1 to TRBJ1-1; 11 positions agree with TRBD1. V trimming: 1 base; J trimming: 0 bases; junction bases outside the gene matches: 1. The CDR3 has 15 residues. Per the germline V gene, CDR1 is DFQATT and CDR2 is SNEGSKA (reference sequence). The CDR3 DNA sequence: TGCAGTGCTAGAGGGACAGGGGGCCTGAACACTGAAGCTTTCTTT. It specifies CSARGTGGLNTEAFF.